These 15 T cell receptor beta chains came from one sample sequenced in a study of blood T cell repertoires in COVID-19. Some clones are missing from TCRdb's copy, which holds only in-frame ones; the method was immunoSEQ multiplex PCR. Here the sample spans tens of thousands of clones, more than 75% being singletons. Sample: peripheral blood. Every receptor here comes from a human donor in a cohort sampled during active COVID-19. The donor label of this sample is uncertain.

The rearrangement links TRBV6-1 to TRBJ2-7; TRBD1 matches at 9 bases. The CDR3 has 15 amino acids. Germline V CDR1 and CDR2: MNHNS, SASEGT. Trimming cost V 3 bases and J 1 base; bases outside gene matches: 4. CDR3 residues: CASSEGDRGSYEQYF. The CDR3 DNA is TGTGCCAGCAGTGAGGGCGACAGGGGGTCCTACGAGCAGTACTTC.

The chain joins TRBV10-3 to TRBJ1-2; 7 nucleotides align to TRBD1. Trimming at V came to 8 bases and at J to 3 bases, leaving 0 bases not matched to a gene. Germline V gene data show CDR1 as ENHRY and CDR2 as SYGVKD. This CDR3 spans 11 amino acids. The CDR3 DNA sequence: TGTGCCATCGGACAGGACTATGGCTACACCTTC. Residues: CAIGQDYGYTF.

V gene TRBV2 combines with J gene TRBJ2-6, with 8 nucleotides matching TRBD1. V shed 10 bases, J shed 2 bases, and the junction held 13 bases outside the gene matches. Per the germline V gene, CDR1 is SNHLY and CDR2 is FYNNEI. This CDR3 contains 17 residues. The CDR3 DNA reads as TGTGCCACGCGACGGGACAGGTTGGGTACTGGGGCCAACGTCCTGACTTTC. Protein sequence: CATRRDRLGTGANVLTF.

This chain connects TRBV16 to TRBJ1-3, with D unresolved. This CDR3 is 15 amino acids long. The V and J ends lost 0 bases and 0 bases respectively, with 6 bases between them. Germline CDR1 reads KGHSY; CDR2 reads FQNENV. The CDR3 nucleotides are TGTGCCAGCAGCCAATCGCGGGCCTCTGGAAACACCATATATTTT. Protein: CASSQSRASGNTIYF.

CDR3 protein: CATTLLGGVGFLGTEAFF. CDR3 sequence (DNA): TGTGCCACCACTTTGTTGGGGGGGGTTGGGTTTCTGGGCACTGAAGCTTTCTTT. The V gene is TRBV7-2, the J gene TRBJ1-1; D may be TRBD1 (5 bases). V shed 10 bases and J shed 4 bases, with 31 bases lying between them. Germline V gives CDR1 SGHTA, CDR2 FQGNSA. This CDR3 is 18 amino acids long.

The V gene is TRBV27, the J gene TRBJ2-3; 8 bases agree with TRBD2. The CDR3 is made up of 17 amino acids. The ends lost 5 bases at V and 2 bases at J; junction bases unmatched: 12. Looked up from germline, CDR1 is MNHEY and CDR2 is SMNVEV (reference sequence). The CDR3 DNA follows: TGTGCCAGCAGTGGCAGCCGGGGGGGATTCTTCACAGATACGCAGTATTTT. Translation: CASSGSRGGFFTDTQYF.

In its sample, this clone was seen once. The genes are TRBV5-6 and TRBJ1-2, with TRBD1 identical over 8 bases. The CDR3 extends over 14 amino acids. Germline-derived CDR1 and CDR2 are SGHDT and YYEEEE. V shed 1 base and J 5 bases; nucleotides not matched to a gene: 4. The CDR3 loop is CASSLQGARYGYTF. The CDR3 DNA reads TGTGCCAGCAGCTTGCAGGGGGCGAGGTATGGCTACACCTTC.

The V call is TRBV24-1, the J call TRBJ2-5; TRBD1 aligns across 7 bases. V dropped 0 bases and J dropped 7; count of bases not matched to a gene: 10. Germline V lookup: CDR1 KGHDR, CDR2 SFDVKD. This CDR3 region has 16 residues. CDR3 coding DNA: TGTGCCACCAGTGATTTGGTCCCAGGGGGTATTGCGACCCAGTACTTC. Encoded protein: CATSDLVPGGIATQYF.

V is TRBV18 and J is TRBJ2-1; 7 bases agree with TRBD1. V lost 5 bases to trimming and J lost 5 bases; unmatched junction nucleotides: 9. The CDR3 totals 15 residues. Germline V gene sequence: CDR1 KGHSH, CDR2 LQKENI. The CDR3 loop reads CASSSRQGRDNEQFF. The CDR3 coding sequence is TGTGCCAGCTCATCAAGACAGGGCAGAGACAATGAGCAGTTCTTC.

The V and J genes are TRBV28 and TRBJ2-1; TRBD1 matches 10 bases. The V and J ends lost 4 bases and 7 bases, in that order; junction bases with no gene match: 7. CDR1 and CDR2 from the germline V gene are MDHEN and SYDVKM. The CDR3 length is 15 residues. The CDR3 DNA is TGTGCCAGCAGTTACCTCGGGACAGGGGTGAATGAGCAGTTCTTC. Protein sequence: CASSYLGTGVNEQFF.

V gene TRBV9 combines with J gene TRBJ2-2; 8 positions agree with TRBD2. Germline CDR1 and CDR2: SGDLS and YYNGEE. CDR3 length equals 16 residues. V lost 4 bases and J lost 6; bases outside the gene matches: 11. The CDR3 sequence is CASSPARGVSAGELFF. The DNA for the CDR3 is TGTGCCAGCAGCCCCGCGCGGGGGGTCTCTGCCGGGGAGCTGTTTTTT.

This chain links TRBV2 with TRBJ2-7, with D tentatively TRBD1 (5 bases). Germline lookup yields CDR1 SNHLY and CDR2 FYNNEI. Trimming cost V 7 bases and J 5 bases, with 15 bases left between them. The CDR3 has 13 residues. The CDR3 is CASNVDRSHEQYF. CDR3 nucleotide sequence: TGTGCCAGCAATGTCGACAGATCCCACGAGCAGTACTTC.

This clone was detected once. The V call is TRBV7-8, the J call TRBJ1-3; weak D call: TRBD1 (6 bases). Germline CDR1 and CDR2: SGHVS and FQNEAQ. CDR3 length equals 15 residues. V lost 1 base and J lost 3, with 10 bases in between. This CDR3 is CASSLVRGYGNTIYF. The CDR3 nucleotides read TGTGCCAGCAGCTTAGTGAGGGGGTATGGAAACACCATATATTTT. Full variable domain (outside the CDR3, taken from reference TRBV7-8 and TRBJ1-3): GAGVSQSPRYKVAKRGQDVALRCDPISGHVSLFWYQQALGQGPEFLTYFQNEAQLDKSGLPSDRFFAERPEGSVSTLKIQRTQQEDSAVYLCASSLVRGYGNTIYFGEGSWLTVV.

This clone has a single count. The J gene is TRBJ2-1, the V gene TRBV6-5; D not certain. The CDR3 spans 13 residues. V gave up 6 bases and J gave up 4 bases, with 10 bases separating them. Germline loops: CDR1 MNHEY, CDR2 SVGAGI. For the CDR3, the DNA is TGTGCCAGCAGACCCGGGTCGTACAATGAGCAGTTCTTC. Translated: CASRPGSYNEQFF.

This clone was seen just once. This chain connects TRBV6-5 to TRBJ1-2, with 9 nucleotides matching TRBD1. Looked up from germline, CDR1 is MNHEY and CDR2 is SVGAGI. J was trimmed by 4 bases and V by 6 bases; bases with no gene match: 9. The CDR3 length is 15 residues. CDR3 coding DNA: TGTGCCAGCAGCCCCCAGGGGACAGGGATCTATGGCTACACCTTC. Its protein product is CASSPQGTGIYGYTF.